This entry describes one T cell receptor beta chain. Its antigen is still unknown. With a much larger clone just one base away, this may be a read error. The conserved phenylalanine or tryptophan normally closing the CDR3 is absent here, so this likely arose from a read error. The data belong to a study of CD8 T cells in ankylosing spondylitis (dated by TCRdb to about 2017). Looking at the study overall: To find TCR variants linked to disease, the study profiled T cell receptor beta repertoires in ankylosing spondylitis patients and healthy donors. Peripheral blood samples were taken, and synovial fluid was additionally collected from ankylosing spondylitis patients. The full study cohort comprised 25 ankylosing spondylitis patients and roughly 100 healthy donors.

What the research found in general, with its limitations: A TCR beta motif of several highly homologous amino acid variants appeared characteristic of blood from ankylosing spondylitis patients. Significant enrichment of the disease-linked clones was reported in matched synovial fluid samples from ankylosing spondylitis patients. The disease-linked clones showed a CD8+ phenotype and occurred at relatively low frequencies in peripheral blood. Some TCR beta motif variants had previously been reported in synovial fluid and blood of reactive arthritis patients, which suggested common disease-initiation mechanisms.

CDR1 is given as SGHVS and CDR2 as FNYEAQ, both from the germline V gene. V lost 6 bases and J lost 2 bases; the stretch between them is 13 bases long. The CDR3 is made up of 14 amino acids, end residues included. Only the CDR3 part of the read is kept: 42 bases, read in frame from the first base. Sequencing was carried out with an Illumina HiSeq 2500. TCR beta libraries were prepared by quantitative 5'-RACE with molecular barcodes. In the paper's pipeline: Disease-linked TCR variants were identified with a new computational method built on a probabilistic model of VDJ rearrangement. In-frame beta chains were kept once TCRdb had trimmed the public reads at Q25 with fastp and called clones with MiXCR. Rows are combined by CDR3 protein, so each entry shows the most common genes and DNA. These V and J calls rely on TCRdb rather than the paper's analysis. The sample table holds some 800,000 distinct CDR3 sequences, of which 12% were seen once. Just over 0.5% of the sample lies in the top ten.

This chain joins TRBV7-6 to TRBJ2-5, with the D segment identity uncertain. Sequenced: blood, either unsorted or a sorted T cell fraction (not recorded which). The TCR originated in a male donor with ankylosing spondylitis. The nucleotide sequence is TGTGCCAGCAGTCCCCCGGGCCGGCAAGAGACCCAGTACTTA. This gives the protein CASSPPGRQETQYL.